The 30 T cell receptor beta chains reported below all come from one sample, sequenced in a study of T cell clusters in autoimmune cytopenias. TRB was amplified from around 0.25 ug of peripheral blood genomic DNA per sample. TRB was amplified by touch-down multiplex PCR, primer pools A and B combined. TCRdb derives one entry per CDR3 protein from the multiplex PCR reads, leaving out DNA. This sample's clone table lists around 2,200 distinct CDR3 sequences. Sequenced input: peripheral blood. These receptors were collected from a human donor with an autoimmune cytopenia or autoimmune hepatitis (not recorded which).

The chain has TRBV24-1 and TRBJ2-1; no DNA is available, so the TRBD2 call from TCRdb remains unchecked. Germline CDR1 and CDR2: KGHDR and SFDVKD. The CDR3 loop spans 17 amino acids. The CDR3 sequence: CATSDYEGERLESEQFF.

The gene calls are TRBV5-5 and TRBJ2-1. The germline V gene has CDR1 SGHKS and CDR2 YYEKEE (reference sequence). This CDR3 region has 13 residues. The CDR3 reads CASSLTAQAEQLF.

This clonotype is deemed hyperexpanded by its frequency. The chain couples TRBV19 to TRBJ2-2; TCRdb's D gene call, TRBD2, goes unchecked for lack of DNA. Germline CDR1 and CDR2: LNHDA and SQIVND (reference sequence). The CDR3 spans 16 residues. This CDR3 is CASRTSGRVNTGELFF.

Frequency places this clonotype as medium-sized. This chain uses TRBV18 with TRBJ2-3. Germline CDR1 KGHSH, CDR2 LQKENI. The CDR3 sequence is 14 residues long. CDR3 loop: CASSPNPTTDTQYF. The full variable domain, in which reference TRBV18 and TRBJ2-3 provide the parts outside the CDR3, is NAGVMQNPRHLVRRRGQEARLRCSPMKGHSHVYWYRQLPEEGLKFMVYLQKENIIDESGMPKERFSAEFPKEGPSILRIQQVVRGDSAAYFCASSPNPTTDTQYFGPGTRLTVL.

By frequency, this clonotype is medium-sized. V usage is TRBV27 and J usage is TRBJ2-7; TCRdb's D call of TRBD1 is untestable without DNA. Per the germline V gene, CDR1 is MNHEY and CDR2 is SMNVEV (reference sequence). The length of the CDR3 is 14 residues. CDR3 loop: CASGPWDRTYEQYF.

The rearrangement links TRBV6-1 to TRBJ2-5; as DNA is missing, the TRBD1 call by TCRdb cannot be tested. This CDR3 region has 15 residues. From germline, CDR1 is MNHNS and CDR2 SASEGT. This CDR3 reads CASRELGQPLETQYF.

The gene calls are TRBV19 and TRBJ2-7; the TCRdb call, TRBD1, lacks DNA for checking. This CDR3 region has 15 residues. CDR1 is LNHDA, CDR2 SQIVND, per germline (reference sequence). CDR3 loop: CASSKKGKGRDEQDF.

This chain connects TRBV10-3 to TRBJ1-5; TCRdb's D call of TRBD1 is untestable without DNA. The V gene's germline CDR1 is ENHRY and CDR2 SYGVKD. This CDR3 comprises 16 residues. CDR3 sequence: CAISAGQGESQQPQHF.

Measured by frequency, this clonotype is medium-sized. This chain links TRBV4-2 with TRBJ2-1; absent DNA, TCRdb's TRBD1 call cannot be checked. CDR3 size: 16 residues. Germline V gene data show CDR1 as LGHNA and CDR2 as YNFKEQ. The CDR3 is CASSQDRGGGYNEQFF.

The CDR3: CASNRGLGQGRGETQYF. V usage is TRBV5-1 and J usage is TRBJ2-5; TCRdb's D call, TRBD2, is unchecked because there is no DNA. CDR1 is SGHRS and CDR2 is YFSETQ in the germline V gene. There are 17 residues in the CDR3.

The genes are TRBV6-5 and TRBJ1-1. The CDR3 totals 13 residues. Germline CDR1 and CDR2: MNHEY and SVGAGI. CDR3 region: CASSEVYNTEAFF.

According to its frequency, this clonotype is medium-sized (0.01 to 0.1%). The J gene is TRBJ2-2, the V gene TRBV29-1; TCRdb's assignment of TRBD1 cannot be checked, as there is no DNA. In germline, CDR1 is SQVTM, CDR2 ANQGSEA. This CDR3 contains 14 residues. The chain's CDR3 is CSVRGQRNTGELFF.

This sequence joins TRBV15 and TRBJ2-2; TCRdb calls TRBD2, which cannot be checked without DNA. The germline CDR1 and CDR2 sequences are LNHNV and YYDKDF (reference sequence). This CDR3 has 17 residues. CDR3 residues: CATSEGSGRVNTGELFF.

This clonotype is labeled medium-sized based on frequency. This sequence joins TRBV6-5 and TRBJ2-5; TCRdb designates TRBD1, a call that cannot be tested without DNA. CDR3 length equals 14 residues. Germline V gene lookup returns CDR1 MNHEY and CDR2 SVGAGI. The CDR3 loop reads CASSWTGTQETQYF.

This clonotype is labeled medium-sized based on frequency. V and J are TRBV6-1 and TRBJ1-3; TCRdb returns TRBD1, unconfirmable since there is no DNA. Germline loops: CDR1 MNHNS, CDR2 SASEGT. This CDR3 is 15 amino acids long. This chain's CDR3 is CASSPGTPRRNTIYF.

This clonotype is classed as medium-sized by frequency. CDR3: CSVVMDRVGFF. This rearrangement joins TRBV29-1 to TRBJ2-1; TCRdb reports TRBD1, a call that lacks DNA to check it against. There are 11 residues in the CDR3. Germline CDR1 is SQVTM and CDR2 is ANQGSEA.

The V call is TRBV10-3, the J call TRBJ2-3. Germline-derived CDR1 and CDR2 are ENHRY and SYGVKD. CDR3 length: 12 residues. The CDR3 sequence: CAISEIGDTQYF.

This clonotype is classed as medium-sized (0.01 to 0.1%) by frequency. The rearrangement joins TRBV6-2 or TRBV6-3 to TRBJ2-2; TCRdb outputs TRBD1, but without DNA this stays unchecked. The CDR3 covers 14 residues. The germline V gene has CDR1 MNHEY and CDR2 SVGEGT. The CDR3 loop is CASSPGQDAGELFF.

CDR3 amino acids: CASIEGRSGNTIYF. This chain connects TRBV6-5 to TRBJ1-3; TCRdb returns TRBD1, unconfirmable since there is no DNA. The CDR3 has 14 residues. CDR1 is MNHEY and CDR2 is SVGAGI in the germline V gene.

CDR3 sequence reads: CASSQGTSGETQYF. The chain is built from TRBV4-2 and TRBJ2-5; TCRdb proposes TRBD2, but this gene call is untestable without DNA. The germline V gene encodes CDR1 LGHNA and CDR2 YNFKEQ. This CDR3 region has 14 residues.

The V call is TRBV15, the J call TRBJ1-5. There are 15 residues in the CDR3. Germline V gene lookup returns CDR1 LNHNV and CDR2 YYDKDF (reference sequence). The CDR3 here is CATSRELAGNQPQHF.

The chain recombines TRBV6-5 with TRBJ2-1; the D call of TRBD1 rests on TCRdb alone, since no DNA is present to check it. The CDR3 runs 16 residues. The germline gives CDR1 MNHEY, CDR2 SVGAGI. CDR3: CASSYSGTGAYNEQFF.

By frequency, this clonotype is medium-sized. The genes are TRBV6-5 and TRBJ2-7; TCRdb's assignment of TRBD1 cannot be checked, as there is no DNA. The V gene's germline CDR1 is MNHEY and CDR2 SVGAGI. This CDR3 comprises 14 residues. The CDR3 here is CASSYQGGFSEQYF.

The chain is built from TRBV12-3 or TRBV12-4 and TRBJ2-1; TCRdb reports TRBD2, a call that lacks DNA to check it against. The CDR3 has 19 amino acids. CDR3 loop: CASSEAPGRAGRSYNEQFF.

This clonotype is called medium-sized based on its frequency. This chain links TRBV6-5 with TRBJ2-7; TCRdb indicates TRBD2, and absent DNA this call remains unverified. This CDR3 region has 17 residues. Germline CDR1 MNHEY, CDR2 SVGAGI. The CDR3 loop is CASTQNRRTSGNYEQYF.

The chain employs TRBV14 and TRBJ1-6; the TRBD1 assignment by TCRdb is unverifiable without DNA. The CDR3 extends over 14 amino acids. Germline lookup yields CDR1 SGHDN and CDR2 FVKESK. The CDR3 is CASSITGRNSPLHF.

In terms of frequency, this clonotype is medium-sized (0.01 to 0.1%). This chain joins TRBV6-5 and TRBJ2-2; TCRdb's D call, TRBD2, is unchecked because there is no DNA. Germline V lookup: CDR1 MNHEY, CDR2 SVGAGI. This CDR3 is 15 amino acids long. The CDR3 protein is CASRGPGLASGELFF.

This clonotype counts as medium-sized (0.01 to 0.1%) by frequency. V usage is TRBV18 and J usage is TRBJ1-2; lacking DNA, the TRBD1 call made by TCRdb goes unchecked. Per germline, CDR1 KGHSH and CDR2 LQKENI. The CDR3 has 14 amino acids. The CDR3 reads CASSPTGELYGYTF. The whole variable domain, remainder taken from reference TRBV18 and TRBJ1-2, is NAGVMQNPRHLVRRRGQEARLRCSPMKGHSHVYWYRQLPEEGLKFMVYLQKENIIDESGMPKERFSAEFPKEGPSILRIQQVVRGDSAAYFCASSPTGELYGYTFGSGTRLTVV.

The CDR3 loop reads CASSWGGLAGGNEQFF. This rearrangement joins TRBV4-2 to TRBJ2-1; TCRdb's D call, TRBD2, is unchecked because there is no DNA. Per germline, CDR1 LGHNA and CDR2 YNFKEQ. The CDR3 extends over 16 amino acids.

Considering frequency, this clonotype is medium-sized (0.01 to 0.1%). The chain recombines TRBV5-6 with TRBJ2-7. The CDR3 runs to 15 residues. The germline V gene encodes CDR1 SGHDT and CDR2 YYEEEE. The CDR3 is CASSLAGVTAYEQYF.